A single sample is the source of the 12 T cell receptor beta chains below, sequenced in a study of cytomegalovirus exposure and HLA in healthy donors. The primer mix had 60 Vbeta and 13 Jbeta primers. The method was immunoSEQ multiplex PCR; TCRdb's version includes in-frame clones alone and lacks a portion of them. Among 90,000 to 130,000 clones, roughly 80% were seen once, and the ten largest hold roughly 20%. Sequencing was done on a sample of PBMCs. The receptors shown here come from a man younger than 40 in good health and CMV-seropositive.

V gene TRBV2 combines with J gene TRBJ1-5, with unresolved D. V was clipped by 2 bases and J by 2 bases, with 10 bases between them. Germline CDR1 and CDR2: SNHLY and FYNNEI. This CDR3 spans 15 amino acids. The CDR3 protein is CASSERTRGNQPQHF. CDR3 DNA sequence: TGTGCCAGCAGTGAAAGGACGAGGGGCAATCAGCCCCAGCATTTT. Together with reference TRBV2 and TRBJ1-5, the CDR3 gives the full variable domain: EPEVTQTPSHQVTQMGQEVILRCVPISNHLYFYWYRQILGQKVEFLVSFYNNEISEKSEIFDDQFSVERPDGSNFTLKIRSTKLEDSAMYFCASSERTRGNQPQHFGDGTRLSIL.

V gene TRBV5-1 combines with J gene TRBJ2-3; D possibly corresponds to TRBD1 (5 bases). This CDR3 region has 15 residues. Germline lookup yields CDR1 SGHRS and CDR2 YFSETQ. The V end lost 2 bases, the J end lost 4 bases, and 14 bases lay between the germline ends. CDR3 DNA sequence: TGCGCCAGCAGCTTCCAACAGGATTGGGCAGATACGCAGTATTTT. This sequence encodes CASSFQQDWADTQYF.

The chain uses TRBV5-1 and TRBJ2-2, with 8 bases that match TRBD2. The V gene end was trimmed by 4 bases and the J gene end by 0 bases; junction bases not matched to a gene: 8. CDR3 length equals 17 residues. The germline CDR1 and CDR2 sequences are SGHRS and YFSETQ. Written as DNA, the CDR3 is TGCGCCAGCAGCCTGGATGCTAGCGGGTCGAACACCGGGGAGCTGTTTTTT. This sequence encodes CASSLDASGSNTGELFF. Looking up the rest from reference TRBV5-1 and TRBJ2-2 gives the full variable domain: KAGVTQTPRYLIKTRGQQVTLSCSPISGHRSVSWYQQTPGQGLQFLFEYFSETQRNKGNFPGRFSGRQFSNSRSEMNVSTLELGDSALYLCASSLDASGSNTGELFFGEGSRLTVL.

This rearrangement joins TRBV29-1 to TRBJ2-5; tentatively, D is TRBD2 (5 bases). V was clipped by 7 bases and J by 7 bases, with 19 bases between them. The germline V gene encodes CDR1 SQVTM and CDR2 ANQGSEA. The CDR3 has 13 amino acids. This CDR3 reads CSASGNLEGTQYF. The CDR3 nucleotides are TGCAGCGCTTCCGGAAACCTCGAGGGGACCCAGTACTTC.

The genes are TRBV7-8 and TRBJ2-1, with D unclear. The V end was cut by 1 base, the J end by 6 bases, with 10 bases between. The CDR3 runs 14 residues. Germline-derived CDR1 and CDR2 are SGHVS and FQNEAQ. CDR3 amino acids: CASSLVTASNEQFF. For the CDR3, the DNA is TGTGCCAGCAGCTTAGTCACAGCATCCAATGAGCAGTTCTTC.

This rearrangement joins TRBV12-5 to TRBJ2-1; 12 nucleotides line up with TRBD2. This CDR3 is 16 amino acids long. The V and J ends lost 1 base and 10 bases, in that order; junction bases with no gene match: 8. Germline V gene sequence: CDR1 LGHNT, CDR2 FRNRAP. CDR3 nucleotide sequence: TGTGCTAGTGGTTTGGGACTAGCGGGAGTCACCCGAGAGCAGTTCTTC. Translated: CASGLGLAGVTREQFF.

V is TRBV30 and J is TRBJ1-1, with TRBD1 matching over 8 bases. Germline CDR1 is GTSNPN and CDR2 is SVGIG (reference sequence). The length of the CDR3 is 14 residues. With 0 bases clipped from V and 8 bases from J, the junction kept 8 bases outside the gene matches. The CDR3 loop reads CAWSVGTGRSEAFF. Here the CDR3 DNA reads TGTGCCTGGAGTGTGGGGACAGGCCGATCGGAAGCTTTCTTT.

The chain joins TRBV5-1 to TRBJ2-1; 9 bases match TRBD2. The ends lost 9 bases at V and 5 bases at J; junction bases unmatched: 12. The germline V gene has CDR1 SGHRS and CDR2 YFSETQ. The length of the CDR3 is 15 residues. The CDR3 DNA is TGCGCCATCTTATTAAGCGGGAGGATAAACAATGAGCAGTTCTTC. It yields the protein CAILLSGRINNEQFF.

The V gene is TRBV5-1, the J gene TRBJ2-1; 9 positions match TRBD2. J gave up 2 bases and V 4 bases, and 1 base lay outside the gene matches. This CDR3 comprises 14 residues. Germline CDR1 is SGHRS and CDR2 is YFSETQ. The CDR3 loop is CASSLAGTYNEQFF. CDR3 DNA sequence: TGCGCCAGCAGCCTAGCGGGAACCTACAATGAGCAGTTCTTC. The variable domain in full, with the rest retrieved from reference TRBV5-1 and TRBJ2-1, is KAGVTQTPRYLIKTRGQQVTLSCSPISGHRSVSWYQQTPGQGLQFLFEYFSETQRNKGNFPGRFSGRQFSNSRSEMNVSTLELGDSALYLCASSLAGTYNEQFFGPGTRLTVL.

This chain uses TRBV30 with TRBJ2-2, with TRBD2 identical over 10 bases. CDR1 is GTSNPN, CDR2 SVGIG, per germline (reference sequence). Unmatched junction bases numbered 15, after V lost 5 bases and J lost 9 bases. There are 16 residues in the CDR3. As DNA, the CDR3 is TGTGCCTGGGTCTATAGCGGGAGGCCGAACAACCGGGAGCTGTTTTTT. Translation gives CAWVYSGRPNNRELFF.

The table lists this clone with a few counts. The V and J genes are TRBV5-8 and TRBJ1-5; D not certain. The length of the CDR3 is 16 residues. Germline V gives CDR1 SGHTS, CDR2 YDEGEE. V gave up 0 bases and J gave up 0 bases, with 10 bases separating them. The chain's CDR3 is CASSLGGMFSNQPQHF. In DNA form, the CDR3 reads TGTGCCAGCAGCTTGGGCGGGATGTTTAGCAATCAGCCCCAGCATTTT.

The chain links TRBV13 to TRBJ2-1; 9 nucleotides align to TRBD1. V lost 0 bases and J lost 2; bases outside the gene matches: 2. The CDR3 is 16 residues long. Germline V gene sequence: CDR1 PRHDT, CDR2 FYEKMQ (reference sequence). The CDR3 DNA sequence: TGTGCCAGCAGCTTAGGACAGGGGGCCCCCTACAATGAGCAGTTCTTC. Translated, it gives CASSLGQGAPYNEQFF.